This entry features one T cell receptor (beta chain) sequence. Profiled with immunoSEQ multiplex PCR; TCRdb holds only in-frame clones, not every one. Found here are under 120,000 clones, under 85% of them singletons; the top ten hold 2.4%. The data stem from a study of PD-L1 blockade in urothelial cancer. Study context: About 85% of the roughly 29 patients comprised males who had bladder-origin urothelial cancer.

Looked up from germline, CDR1 is SGHRS and CDR2 is YFSETQ. The CDR3 length is 15 residues. The junction had 7 bases not matched to a gene; V was cut back by 2 bases and J by 3 bases. The material sequenced was PBMCs, taken around atezolizumab (anti-PD-L1) treatment. This clonotype was sampled from a man over 45 with urothelial cancer. The chain uses TRBV5-1 and TRBJ1-2; 7 bases line up with TRBD1. CDR3 nucleotides: TGCGCCAGCAGCTTAGGACAGGTGGGAGACTATGGCTACACCTTC. Amino acid sequence: CASSLGQVGDYGYTF.